What follows are 2 T cell receptor beta chains derived from one specimen sequenced in a study of CD8 T cells in Susac syndrome. With random hexamers, reverse transcription was performed on about 0.45 to 1 ug of RNA. Each CDR3 protein gets one entry after TCRdb re-called the immunoSEQ multiplex PCR reads with MiXCR. Of approximately 280,000 distinct CDR3 sequences listed, roughly 84% are singletons. The material sequenced was CD8+ T cells from PBMCs. The receptor set was obtained from a human donor with multiple sclerosis.

The chain is built from TRBV2 and TRBJ2-1, with D perhaps TRBD2 (6 bases). CDR3 size: 12 residues. V lost 8 bases, J lost 14 bases, and 19 bases lay in between. CDR1 is SNHLY, CDR2 FYNNEI, per germline. The CDR3: CASEGRLAEEFF. CDR3 nucleotide sequence: TGTGCCAGCGAAGGAAGGTTAGCGGAAGAGTTCTTC.

The chain joins TRBV29-1 to TRBJ2-6; D is tentatively TRBD1 or TRBD2 (6 bases each). Germline V gene lookup returns CDR1 SQVTM and CDR2 ANQGSEA. The length of the CDR3 is 15 residues. Deletions cut 6 bases from V and 0 bases from J, with 12 bases between. The CDR3 nucleotides read TGCAGCGTGGGGGGCAGGGGCTCTGGGGCCAACGTCCTGACTTTC. This codes for CSVGGRGSGANVLTF. Combining the CDR3 with reference TRBV29-1 and TRBJ2-6 gives the whole variable domain SAVISQKPSRDICQRGTSLTIQCQVDSQVTMMFWYRQQPGQSLTLIATANQGSEATYESGFVIDKFPISRPNLTFSTLTVSNMSPEDSSIYLCSVGGRGSGANVLTFGAGSRLTVL.